This T cell receptor (beta chain) was identified during a study of regulatory T cells in long-lasting Graves disease. The CDR3 has 17 residues. V gave up 7 bases and J gave up 0 bases, with 20 bases separating them. Both iRepertoire HTBI primers and Arm-PCR of CDR3 regions were used to build the TCR beta libraries. TCRdb redid the calling of the multiplex PCR reads with MiXCR, one entry per CDR3 protein. Of around 500,000 distinct CDR3 sequences listed, around 12% are singletons. Noted time point: newly diagnosed GD, antithyroid drugs for less than 3 months. Extracted PBMC RNA gave rise to the TCR library. These sequences were also reported in another study, on T cells in Graves' hyperthyroidism and ophthalmopathy. As that report states: Graves' hyperthyroidism was deemed stable absent ophthalmopathy progression within 18 months.

This specimen was peripheral blood mononuclear cells (PBMCs), taken at new diagnosis, from a patient treated with antithyroid drugs. The rearrangement uses TRBV12-3 or TRBV12-4 and TRBJ2-3, with D perhaps given as TRBD1 or TRBD2 (6 bases each). This clonotype was obtained from a woman in her twenties or thirties with Graves disease. CDR3 in amino acids: CASKTTGAAISTDTQYF. The CDR3 nucleotides read TGTGCCAGCAAAACCACGGGGGCCGCGATTAGCACAGATACGCAGTATTTT.